Below, one T cell receptor (beta chain) is given with its context. No antigen is known for it. The PCR was carried out with 60 Vbeta primers and 13 Jbeta primers. Produced via immunoSEQ multiplex PCR; TCRdb's table is partial and in-frame only. The table lists some 200,000 clones, roughly 80% of them singletons. This record comes from a study of cytomegalovirus exposure and HLA in healthy donors. Study observations and caveats: Later analysis suggested links between common viral pathogens and several top significant clusters. Sequence variants that were highly shared formed a cluster that was likely a sequencing artifact. Excluded: some indistinguishable V segments such as TRBV6-2 and TRBV6-3. When analyzed later, a missense DCLRE1C variant was found to be linked to TCR beta V- and J-gene trimming.

The CDR3 has 15 residues. The J segment lost 1 base and the V segment lost 3 bases, leaving 3 bases of the junction unmatched. Germline values: CDR1 KGHSH, CDR2 LQKENI. The origin of this receptor is a boy under 18 in good health and CMV-seronegative. The rearrangement links TRBV18 to TRBJ2-7; 10 nucleotides align to TRBD2. The source material was PBMCs. The CDR3 DNA reads TGTGCCAGCTCACCGCGGACTAGCGGTTCCTACGAGCAGTACTTC. Translating it yields CASSPRTSGSYEQYF.